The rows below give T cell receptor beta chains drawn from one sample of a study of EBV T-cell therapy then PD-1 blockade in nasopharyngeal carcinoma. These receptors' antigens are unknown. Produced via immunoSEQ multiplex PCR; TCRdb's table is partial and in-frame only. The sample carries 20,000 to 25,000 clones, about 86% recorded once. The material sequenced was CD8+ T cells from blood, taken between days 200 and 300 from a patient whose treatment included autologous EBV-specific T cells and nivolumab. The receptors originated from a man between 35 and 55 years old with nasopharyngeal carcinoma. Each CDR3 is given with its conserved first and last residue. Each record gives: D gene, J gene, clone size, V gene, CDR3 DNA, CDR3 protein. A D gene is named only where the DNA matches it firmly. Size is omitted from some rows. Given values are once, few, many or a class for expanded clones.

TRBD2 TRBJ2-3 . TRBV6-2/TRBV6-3 TGTGCCAGCAGTTACGCTAGCGGGGGGGCGGATACGCAGTATTTT CASSYASGGADTQYF
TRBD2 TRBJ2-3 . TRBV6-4 TGTGCCAGCAGCCGGGGGGGGGCTGGAGATACGCAGTATTTT CASSRGGAGDTQYF
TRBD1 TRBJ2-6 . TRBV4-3 TGCGCCAGCAGCCAAGACTCGTCCCCGACAGGGCGTGACTCGTCTGGGGCCAACGTCCTGACTTTC CASSQDSSPTGRDSSGANVLTF
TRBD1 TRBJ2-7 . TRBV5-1 TGCGCCAGCAGCTTCCCGGGACAGGGGCCGCTCGAGCAGTACTTC CASSFPGQGPLEQYF
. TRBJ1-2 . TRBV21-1 TGTGCCAGCAGCCTCTCCGGGGGGGTCAAAAGAGGCTACACCTTC CASSLSGGVKRGYTF
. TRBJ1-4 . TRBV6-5 TGTGCCAGCAGTTACTCGGTCGGGGAGTGGGCTGAAAAACTGTTTTTT CASSYSVGEWAEKLFF
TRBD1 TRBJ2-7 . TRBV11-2 TGTGCCAGCAGCTTCAGGGGGCCAAACTACGAGCAGTACTTC CASSFRGPNYEQYF
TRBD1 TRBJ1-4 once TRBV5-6 TGTGCCAGCAGCGCGACAGGGGATCCTGAAAAACTGTTTTTT CASSATGDPEKLFF
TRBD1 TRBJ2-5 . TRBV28 TGTGCCAGCAGTCCTCAATCGGGACAGGGTCAAGAGACCCAGTACTTC CASSPQSGQGQETQYF
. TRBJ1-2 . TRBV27 TGTGCCAGCAGTCCGACTGGTCCCAACTATGGCTACACCTTC CASSPTGPNYGYTF
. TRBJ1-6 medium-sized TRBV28 TGTGCCAGCAGTTGGAAACCTCCCTTTGGGGAAGGAGGTTCACCCCTCCACTTT CASSWKPPFGEGGSPLHF
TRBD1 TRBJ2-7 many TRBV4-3 TGCGCCAGCAGCCAAATTGACAGGGGCTACGAGCAGTACTTC CASSQIDRGYEQYF
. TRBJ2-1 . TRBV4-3 TGCGCCAGCAGCCAAGATGCGGGCAATGAGCAGTTCTTC CASSQDAGNEQFF
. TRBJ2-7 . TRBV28 TGTGCCAGCAGTTTAACGGCCCACGAGCAGTACTTC CASSLTAHEQYF
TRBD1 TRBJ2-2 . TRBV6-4 TGTGCCAGCAGTCCCAGGGGGCTCGACACCGGGGAGCTGTTTTTT CASSPRGLDTGELFF
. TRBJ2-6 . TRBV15 TGTGCCACCAGCACCACGACCCGCGACTTCTCTGGGGCCAACGTCCTGACTTTC CATSTTTRDFSGANVLTF
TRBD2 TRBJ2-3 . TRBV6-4 TGTGCCAGCCCGCTGGGGGGGAAGGGCCCAGATACGCAGTATTTT CASPLGGKGPDTQYF
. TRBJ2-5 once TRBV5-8 TGTGCCAGCCAGCCGACCGGGTACCAAGAGACCCAGTACTTC CASQPTGYQETQYF
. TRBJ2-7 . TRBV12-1 TGTGCCAGCAGCTTTGGGGGGCAGGGGGCCCACGAGCAGTACTTC CASSFGGQGAHEQYF
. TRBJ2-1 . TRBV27 TGTGCCAGCAGTTTCGGCCAGGGGTATTGGTGGGAGCAGTTCTTC CASSFGQGYWWEQFF
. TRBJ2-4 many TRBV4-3 TGCGCCAGCAGCCAAGGCGGGGACATTCAGTACTTC CASSQGGDIQYF
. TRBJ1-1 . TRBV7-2 TGTGCCAGCAGCTTATGGGTGGAATTGAACACTGAAGCTTTCTTT CASSLWVELNTEAFF
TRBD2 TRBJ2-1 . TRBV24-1 TGTGCCACCAGTGACCTGACTAGCGGGGATTACAATGAGCAGTTCTTC CATSDLTSGDYNEQFF
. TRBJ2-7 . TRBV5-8 TGTGCCAGCAGCTCGACAGAAGCCTACGAGCAGTACTTC CASSSTEAYEQYF
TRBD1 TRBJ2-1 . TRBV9 TGTGCCAGCAGCGTAGTGGGACAGGGGGCCTACAATGAGCAGTTCTTC CASSVVGQGAYNEQFF
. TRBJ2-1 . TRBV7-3 TGTGCCAGCGAACCGCCCCAAGGGGGTGAGCAGTTCTTC CASEPPQGGEQFF
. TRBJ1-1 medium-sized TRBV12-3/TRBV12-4 TGTGCCAGCACCAATTCGGGGAAAGCTTTCTTT CASTNSGKAFF
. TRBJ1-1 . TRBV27 TGTGCCAGCAGTTTAGGAGGCACCGGGCTGGGGGCTTTCTTT CASSLGGTGLGAFF
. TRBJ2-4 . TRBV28 TGTGCCAGCAGTTTATTCTCCCTAGCCAAAAACATTCAGTACTTC CASSLFSLAKNIQYF
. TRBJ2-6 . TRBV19 TGTGCCAGTAGTATAACGACACTCAGATCTGGGGCCAACGTCCTGACTTTC CASSITTLRSGANVLTF
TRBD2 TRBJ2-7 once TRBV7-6 TGTGCCAGCAGCTTAGCGGGAGGGGACTACGAGCAGTACTTC CASSLAGGDYEQYF
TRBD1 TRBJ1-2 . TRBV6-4 TGTGCCAGCAGACCACGGACAGGGCCTAACTATGGCTACACCTTC CASRPRTGPNYGYTF
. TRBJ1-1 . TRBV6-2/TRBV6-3 TGTGCCAGCAGTTACTCGGAAAACATGAACACTGAAGCTTTCTTT CASSYSENMNTEAFF
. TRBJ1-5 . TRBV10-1 TGCGCCAGATTAACCGGGACAACAGGTTGCGGGCCCCAGCATTTT CARLTGTTGCGPQHF
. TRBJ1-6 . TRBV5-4 TGTGCCAGCAGAGCCTGGGGGGGGAATTCACCCCTCCACTTT CASRAWGGNSPLHF
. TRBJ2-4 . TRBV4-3 TGCGCCAGCAGCCAAGATGTTACAGGTCCGGGGGTAGCCAAAAACATTCAGTACTTC CASSQDVTGPGVAKNIQYF
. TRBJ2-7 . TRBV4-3 TGCGCCAGCAGCCAAGAGGGGGTATGGAGCGAGCAGTACTTC CASSQEGVWSEQYF
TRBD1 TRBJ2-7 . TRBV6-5 TGTGCCAGCAGGGACAGGGGTATCTCCTACGAGCAGTACTTC CASRDRGISYEQYF
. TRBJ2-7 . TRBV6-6 TGTGCCAGCAGCTATATAGACAGATCCTACGAGCAGTACTTC CASSYIDRSYEQYF
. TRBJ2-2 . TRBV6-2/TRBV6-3 TGTGCCAGCAGCTCTTCGACAGGGAACACCGGGGAGCTGTTTTTT CASSSSTGNTGELFF
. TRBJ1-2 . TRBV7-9 TGTGCCAGCAGTTTCTCCCCGGTTCCTTTAGGCTACACCTTC CASSFSPVPLGYTF
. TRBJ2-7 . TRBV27 TGTGCCAGCAGTCCCGGGGCAGCCTACGAGCAGTACTTC CASSPGAAYEQYF
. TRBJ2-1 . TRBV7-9 TGTGCCAGCAGCCTCGGGGACTACAATGAGCAGTTCTTC CASSLGDYNEQFF
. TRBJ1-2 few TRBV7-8 TGTGCCAGCAGCTTAGGGCAGGGGCGGAGAGGCTACACCTTC CASSLGQGRRGYTF
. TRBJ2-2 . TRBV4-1 TGCGCCAGCAGCGGTGGGGTAGGGGAGACCGGGGAGCTGTTTTTT CASSGGVGETGELFF
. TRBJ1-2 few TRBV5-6 TGTGCCAGCAGTCGCCGTATGGGCAGGGTCTATGGCTACACCTTC CASSRRMGRVYGYTF
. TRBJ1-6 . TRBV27 TGTGCCAGCAGTCAGCGATGGGGGGGTAATTCACCCCTCCACTTT CASSQRWGGNSPLHF
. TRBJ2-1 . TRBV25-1 TGTGCCAGCAGTGTTACGGCCCTGCCGGAGTTCTTC CASSVTALPEFF